This T cell receptor (beta chain) was retrieved from a study of neoadjuvant anti-PD-1 for oral cavity cancer. The CDR3 is made up of 15 amino acids. CDR1 and CDR2 (germline): MDHEN, SYDVKM. Trimming took 5 bases from V and 7 from J, leaving 20 bases between them. Analysis of PBMCs was direct, with no culture step. Six replicates per PBMC sample, mostly from 450 to 600 ng of genomic DNA. Sequencing used immunoSEQ multiplex PCR; TCRdb keeps in-frame clones, though not all of them. The table includes around 13,000 clones, 70% detected once. The rearrangement links TRBV28 to TRBJ1-1; a possible D gene is TRBD1 (5 bases). Sequencing was performed on PBMCs, taken before nivolumab (anti-PD-1) treatment. This receptor was identified in a person aged 40 to 85 with oral cavity squamous cell carcinoma. The chain's CDR3 is CASSTLATGLYEAFF. The CDR3 DNA reads TGTGCCAGCAGTACCTTAGCAACAGGTCTCTATGAAGCTTTCTTT.